The text below deals with one T cell receptor (beta chain). The record originates from a study of blood T cell repertoires in COVID-19. Study details: Researchers got acute and convalescent COVID-19 samples from the United States, Italy and Spain. PBMCs, B-cell-depleted T cells, or T cells provided the cDNA or gDNA that made up the material.

Using immunoSEQ multiplex PCR, the repertoire was profiled, and TCRdb retains in-frame clones only, with some absent. The table includes over 200,000 clones, around 83% detected once. Germline V lookup: CDR1 MNHEY, CDR2 SVGEGT. The CDR3 extends over 18 amino acids. J lost 8 bases, V lost 2 bases, and 13 bases had no gene match. The chain employs TRBV6-2 or TRBV6-3 and TRBJ2-1, with TRBD1 matching 12 bases. Sequenced sample: peripheral blood. This TCR was sampled from a man in his forties or fifties with active or convalescent COVID-19. CDR3 sequence (DNA): TGTGCCAGCAGTTACCGCACAACCGGGACAGGGGGCGGTTATGAGCAGTTCTTC. As protein: CASSYRTTGTGGGYEQFF.